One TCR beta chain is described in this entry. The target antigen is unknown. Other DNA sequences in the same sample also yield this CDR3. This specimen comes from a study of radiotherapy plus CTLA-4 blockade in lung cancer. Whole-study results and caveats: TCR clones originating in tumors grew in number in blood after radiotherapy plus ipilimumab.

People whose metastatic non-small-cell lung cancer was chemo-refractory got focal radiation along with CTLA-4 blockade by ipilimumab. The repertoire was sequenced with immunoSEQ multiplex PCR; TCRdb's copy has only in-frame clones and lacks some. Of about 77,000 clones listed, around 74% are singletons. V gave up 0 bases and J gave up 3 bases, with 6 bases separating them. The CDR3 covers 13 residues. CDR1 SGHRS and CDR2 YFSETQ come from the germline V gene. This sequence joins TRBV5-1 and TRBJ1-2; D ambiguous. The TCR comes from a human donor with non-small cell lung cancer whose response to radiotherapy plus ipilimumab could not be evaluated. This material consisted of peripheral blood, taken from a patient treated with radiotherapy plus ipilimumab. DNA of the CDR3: TGCGCCAGCAGCTTGGACGGTGACTATGGCTACACCTTC. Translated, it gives CASSLDGDYGYTF.